This is a list of T cell receptor beta chains from one sample in a study of T-cell reconstitution after alpha-beta-depleted transplantation in children. TCRdb ran MiXCR on the PCR reads and lists one entry per CDR3 protein. The table includes approximately 420,000 distinct CDR3 sequences, roughly a tenth detected once. The starting material was PBMCs from the stem cell graft donor, obtained from the stem cell graft. These receptors originate from a human donor who donated a stem cell graft to a child with acute myeloid leukemia. Both conserved end residues are part of each CDR3. D genes are given only for firm matches. For some rows the clone size is stated as once, few or many, or as a class when expanded; others skip it.

TRBJ1-6,TRBV7-2,NA,NA,TGTGCCAGCAGCTTAGCGGGCAGGGTCGAATCACCCCTCCACTTT,CASSLAGRVESPLHF
TRBJ2-7,TRBV6-1,NA,TRBD1,TGTGCCAGCAGGTGGCAGGGGGCAGACTACGAGCAGTACTTC,CASRWQGADYEQYF
TRBJ1-1,TRBV4-2,NA,NA,TGTGCCAGCAGCCAAGATACTGGTGGAACTGAAGCTTTCTTT,CASSQDTGGTEAFF
TRBJ2-5,TRBV15,few,NA,TGTGCCACCAGCTTTGACAGGCCCGAGACCCAGTACTTC,CATSFDRPETQYF
TRBJ2-5,TRBV7-2,many,TRBD2,TGTGCCAGCAGCTTAACAGCGGGGGGGTGGGAGACCCAGTACTTC,CASSLTAGGWETQYF
TRBJ1-6,TRBV27,few,NA,TGTGCCAGCAGTTCTGGGGGGCCAGGTTCACCCCTCCACTTT,CASSSGGPGSPLHF
TRBJ2-1,TRBV5-5,few,NA,TGTGCCAGCAGCCGAGATTGGGGGAACAATGAGCAGTTCTTC,CASSRDWGNNEQFF
TRBJ1-2,TRBV6-1,few,NA,TGTGCCAGCGGTGCCTTCTTTCGGGAAGTGACGGGCTACACCTTC,CASGAFFREVTGYTF
TRBJ2-1,TRBV20-1,NA,NA,TGCAGTGCTAGATCACGGGGGTACAATGAGCAGTTCTTC,CSARSRGYNEQFF
TRBJ2-3,TRBV11-2,NA,NA,TGTGCCAGCAGCTTAGAAGTCATAATCCCTAGCACAGATACGCAGTATTTT,CASSLEVIIPSTDTQYF
TRBJ2-1,TRBV10-3,NA,NA,TGTGCCATCAGTGACCAGGGGATGAATGAGCAGTTCTTC,CAISDQGMNEQFF
TRBJ2-5,TRBV29-1,many,TRBD2,TGCAGCGTTCCACTAGCGGGGGCCCTAGAGACCCAGTACTTC,CSVPLAGALETQYF
TRBJ2-7,TRBV7-2,NA,TRBD1,TGTGCCAGCAGCCCCCTGGGACAGGTCTACGAGCAGTACTTC,CASSPLGQVYEQYF
TRBJ2-4,TRBV6-2/TRBV6-3,NA,TRBD2,TGTGCCAGCAGCTCTCACGGGGGGGTAGGGAACATTCAGTACTTC,CASSSHGGVGNIQYF
TRBJ2-5,TRBV2,NA,NA,TGTGCCAGCAGTGCAGCGGAAGAGGGGGGGCAAGAGACCCAGTACTTC,CASSAAEEGGQETQYF
TRBJ1-1,TRBV29-1,NA,NA,TGCAGCGTTGCAAGGTCGGCCGGCACTGAAGCTTTCTTT,CSVARSAGTEAFF
TRBJ1-4,TRBV29-1,many,TRBD1,TGCAGCGTCTCAACAGGGGAGGGTAATGAAAAACTGTTTTTT,CSVSTGEGNEKLFF
TRBJ2-4,TRBV5-6,NA,NA,TGTGCCAGCACCCTGGGCCCCGGGGGCCTAAACATTCAGTACTTC,CASTLGPGGLNIQYF
TRBJ2-3,TRBV6-6,many,TRBD2,TGTGCCAGCAGTTTCAGGACTAGCGGGGGCACAGATACGCAGTATTTT,CASSFRTSGGTDTQYF
TRBJ2-1,TRBV5-1,few,NA,TGCGCCAGCAGCCCGGGACAACTCTACAATGAGCAGTTCTTC,CASSPGQLYNEQFF
TRBJ2-1,TRBV18,NA,NA,TGTGCCAGCTCACCACCGACCGGGAGAACCTCCTACAATGAGCAGTTCTTC,CASSPPTGRTSYNEQFF
TRBJ2-5,TRBV12-3/TRBV12-4,many,NA,TGTGCCAGCAGGCTAGGGACCCAAGAGACCCAGTACTTC,CASRLGTQETQYF
TRBJ1-2,TRBV12-3/TRBV12-4,NA,TRBD1,TGTGCCAGCAGTTTAGCAGGGGGCACGGATGGCTACACCTTC,CASSLAGGTDGYTF
TRBJ2-1,TRBV28,NA,TRBD2,TGTGCCAGCAGCCCTTTAGCGGGTACGGACAATGAGCAGTTCTTC,CASSPLAGTDNEQFF
TRBJ1-1,TRBV11-2,few,NA,TGTGCCAGCAGCTTAGGTCGGACATATAGCACTGAAGCTTTCTTT,CASSLGRTYSTEAFF
TRBJ1-6,TRBV10-3,few,TRBD1,TGTGCCATCAGTGCCGGGACAGTTAATTCACCCCTCCACTTT,CAISAGTVNSPLHF
TRBJ1-1,TRBV7-2,NA,NA,TGTGCCAGCAGCCCTGGGCCAGGCGAGGGTGAAGCTTTCTTT,CASSPGPGEGEAFF
TRBJ1-2,TRBV27,NA,NA,TGTGCCAGCAGTTCCCTTGGCGGTCGCGGGGTTTATAATGGCTACACCTTC,CASSSLGGRGVYNGYTF
TRBJ2-2,TRBV20-1,NA,NA,TGCAGTGCTAGAGATGGGGGACGTGGATTCCAGGGCGGGGAGCTGTTTTTT,CSARDGGRGFQGGELFF
TRBJ1-2,TRBV7-9,NA,NA,TGTGCCAGCAGCTTAGCAGGCTCGGGGGGCACTTATGGCTACACCTTC,CASSLAGSGGTYGYTF
TRBJ2-5,TRBV5-4,few,TRBD1,TGTGCCAGCAGCCCATCGGACAGGGTGGTCCAAGAGACCCAGTACTTC,CASSPSDRVVQETQYF
TRBJ2-1,TRBV20-1,few,TRBD2,TGCAGTGCTAGACGGACTAGCGGACACAATGAGCAGTTCTTC,CSARRTSGHNEQFF
TRBJ2-5,TRBV3-1,many,NA,TGTGCCAGCAGCCAAGATAAGGCCGCGAGAGCCCAGTACTTC,CASSQDKAARAQYF
TRBJ2-5,TRBV7-9,few,NA,TGTGCCAGCAGCTCACGAGAGGTCGGAAGGAGAACCCAGTACTTC,CASSSREVGRRTQYF
TRBJ2-1,TRBV6-2/TRBV6-3,many,NA,TGTGCCAGCAGTTTTCACAATGAGCAGTTCTTC,CASSFHNEQFF
TRBJ2-3,TRBV5-1,NA,NA,TGCGCCAGCAGCTTGGGTACAGGGTCAGATACGCAGTATTTT,CASSLGTGSDTQYF
TRBJ2-1,TRBV20-1,NA,TRBD2,TGCAGTGCTTGGGGACTAGCGGGGGGGCTAGGTGGTGAGCAGTTCTTC,CSAWGLAGGLGGEQFF
TRBJ2-6,TRBV7-2,many,NA,TGTGCCAGCAGCTTAGTAAACCCTGCCCTTAACGTCCTGACTTTC,CASSLVNPALNVLTF
TRBJ1-2,TRBV11-2,few,NA,TGTGCCAGCAGCTTAGGAGGGGACCTCTATGGCTACACCTTC,CASSLGGDLYGYTF
TRBJ2-3,TRBV7-8,few,TRBD2,TGTGCCAGCAGCCCTAAGGGGGTTCAAGCGGGGGCCCCAGATACGCAGTATTTT,CASSPKGVQAGAPDTQYF
TRBJ1-2,TRBV7-9,many,NA,TGTGCCAGCAGCTTAACGGAAAATAACTATGGCTACACCTTC,CASSLTENNYGYTF
TRBJ2-1,TRBV9,NA,TRBD2,TGTGCCAGCAGCGTAGATCCTCCTAGCGGCCTCGACAATGAGCAGTTCTTC,CASSVDPPSGLDNEQFF
TRBJ1-1,TRBV5-1,few,NA,TGCGCCAGCAGCCCTCGGGACCAAACGGGCACTGAAGCTTTCTTT,CASSPRDQTGTEAFF
TRBJ2-1,TRBV12-3/TRBV12-4,few,NA,TGTGCCAGCAGTTTACGGCTAGCGACCCTCCTTGCGGGTGAGCAGTTCTTC,CASSLRLATLLAGEQFF
TRBJ1-1,TRBV3-1,NA,NA,TGTGCCAGCAGCCTTAAGGGAGCCTTGGATGAAGCTTTCTTT,CASSLKGALDEAFF
TRBJ2-5,TRBV12-3/TRBV12-4,NA,NA,TGTGCCAGCAGTCCCCAAGGAATAGAGACCCAGTACTTC,CASSPQGIETQYF
TRBJ2-1,TRBV6-1,many,TRBD2,TGTGCCAGCAGCCTCTACGATACCGGGACTAGAAAGTTCTTC,CASSLYDTGTRKFF
TRBJ2-2,TRBV24-1,few,NA,TGTGCCACCAGTAACGCGGGGGCGGAGACCGGGGAGCTGTTTTTT,CATSNAGAETGELFF
TRBJ2-3,TRBV2,NA,NA,TGTGCCAGCAGTGAACAGCATCAGGGCACAGATACGCAGTATTTT,CASSEQHQGTDTQYF
TRBJ2-7,TRBV19,NA,TRBD2,TGTGCCAGTAGTCCGTGGACTAGCGGGAACGAGCAGTACTTC,CASSPWTSGNEQYF
TRBJ1-2,TRBV20-1,NA,TRBD1,TGCAGTGCTAGAGTGACAGGGTATGGCTACACCTTC,CSARVTGYGYTF
TRBJ2-1,TRBV7-8,many,NA,TGTGCCAGCAGCTTAGGCTCCCTAGCGTCCTCCTACAATGAGCAGTTCTTC,CASSLGSLASSYNEQFF
TRBJ2-7,TRBV5-5,NA,NA,TGTGCCAGCAGCTCTGGGGAAGGGGAGCAGTACTTC,CASSSGEGEQYF